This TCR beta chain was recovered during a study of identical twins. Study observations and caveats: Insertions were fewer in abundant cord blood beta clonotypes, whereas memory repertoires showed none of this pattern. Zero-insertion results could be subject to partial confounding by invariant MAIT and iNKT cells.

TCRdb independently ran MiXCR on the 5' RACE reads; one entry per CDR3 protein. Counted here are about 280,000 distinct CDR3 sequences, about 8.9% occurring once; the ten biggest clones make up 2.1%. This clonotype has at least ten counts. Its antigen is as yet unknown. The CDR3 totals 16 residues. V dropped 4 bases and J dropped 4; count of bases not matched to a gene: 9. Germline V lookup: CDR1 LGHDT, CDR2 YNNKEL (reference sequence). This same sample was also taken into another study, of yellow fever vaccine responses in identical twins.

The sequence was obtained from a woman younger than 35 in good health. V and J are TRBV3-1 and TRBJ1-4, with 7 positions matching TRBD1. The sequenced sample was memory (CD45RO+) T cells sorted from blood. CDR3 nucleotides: TGTGCCAGCAGCCCGCGAGGGACAGATCATAATGAAAAACTGTTTTTT. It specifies CASSPRGTDHNEKLFF. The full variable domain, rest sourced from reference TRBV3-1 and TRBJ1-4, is DTAVSQTPKYLVTQMGNDKSIKCEQNLGHDTMYWYKQDSKKFLKIMFSYNNKELIINETVPNRFSPKSPDKAHLNLHINSLELGDSAVYFCASSPRGTDHNEKLFFGSGTQLSVL.